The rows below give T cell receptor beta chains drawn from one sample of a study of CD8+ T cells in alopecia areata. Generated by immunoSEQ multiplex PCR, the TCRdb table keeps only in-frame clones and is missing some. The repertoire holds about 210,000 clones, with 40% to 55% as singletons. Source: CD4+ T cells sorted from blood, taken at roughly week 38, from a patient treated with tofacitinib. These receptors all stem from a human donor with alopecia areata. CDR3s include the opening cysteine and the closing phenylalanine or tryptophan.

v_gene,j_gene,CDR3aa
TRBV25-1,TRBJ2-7,CASSLQGTGGVYF
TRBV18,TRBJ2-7,CASSQIARDEQYF
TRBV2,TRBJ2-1,CASSATGTSGYNEQFF
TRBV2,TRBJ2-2,CASSTEAEWNTGELFF
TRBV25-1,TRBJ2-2,CASSGQRTGELFF
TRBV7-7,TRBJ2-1,CASSSNLGYNEQFF
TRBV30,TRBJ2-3,CAWSVGDSLRTDTQYF
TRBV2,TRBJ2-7,CASRNGISYEQYF
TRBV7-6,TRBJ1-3,CASSPPRVAAGNTIYF
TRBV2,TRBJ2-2,CASRQGELFF
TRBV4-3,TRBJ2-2,CASSQGQGAGTGELFF
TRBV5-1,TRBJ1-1,CASSLTNMVNTEAFF
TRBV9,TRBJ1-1,CASSVVGGAAFF
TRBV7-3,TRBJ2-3,CASSRGLSTDTQYF
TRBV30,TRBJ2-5,CAWSGGGTKTQYF
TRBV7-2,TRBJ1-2,CASSLALTDYGYTF
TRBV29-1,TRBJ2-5,CSVEAATWGETQYF
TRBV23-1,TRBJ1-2,CASSQSVTGGANYGYTF
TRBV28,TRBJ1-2,CASSLSPRDNYGYTF
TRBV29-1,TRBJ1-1,CSLSGLGRNTEAFF
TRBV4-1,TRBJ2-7,CASSAPGQGYEQYF
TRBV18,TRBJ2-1,CASSPPEISNEQFF
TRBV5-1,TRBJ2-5,CASSLEKETQYF
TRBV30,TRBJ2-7,CAWSLLAGRHEQYF
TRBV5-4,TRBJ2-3,CASSVDPGLAASTDTQYF
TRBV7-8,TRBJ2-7,CASSRSGRNAYEQYF
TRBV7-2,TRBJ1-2,CASSLSQADGYTF
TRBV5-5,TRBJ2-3,CASSPTGSTDTQYF
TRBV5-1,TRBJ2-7,CASSLAAGVLYEQYF
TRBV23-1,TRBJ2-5,CASSPRQGGEETQYF
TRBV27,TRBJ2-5,CANRWFLAGGFRVKTQYF
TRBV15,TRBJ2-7,CATSRSGYEQYF
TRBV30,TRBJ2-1,CAWSAALRLAYNEQFF
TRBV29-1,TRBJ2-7,CSVGARRDRPSYEQYF
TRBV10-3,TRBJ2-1,CAIRAGLAVYNEQFF
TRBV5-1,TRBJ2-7,CASSENRATYEQYF
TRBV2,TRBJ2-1,CASSVTSGRTEQFF
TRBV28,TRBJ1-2,CASRAGFVDGYTF
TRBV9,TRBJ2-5,CASSVATAGGHQETQYF
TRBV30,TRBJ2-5,CAWSVQGETQYF
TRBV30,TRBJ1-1,CAWGVSLDTEAFF
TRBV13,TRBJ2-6,CASSPITHGSLSPGANVLTF
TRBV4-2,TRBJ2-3,CASSPLIRAQGSTDTQYF
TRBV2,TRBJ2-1,CASRPNSGPSSYNEQFF
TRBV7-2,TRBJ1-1,CASSNRGGTEAFF
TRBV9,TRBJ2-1,CASSGELAGEGNEQFF
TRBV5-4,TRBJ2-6,CASSLGSRSGANVLTF
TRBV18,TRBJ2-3,CARGDPWPPDTQYF
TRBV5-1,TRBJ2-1,CASSLKSGLAGGNEQFF
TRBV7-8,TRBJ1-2,CASSSMKGDYGYTF
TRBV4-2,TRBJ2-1,CASSQGQDTSYNEQFF
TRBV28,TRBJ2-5,CASSRQGLETQYF
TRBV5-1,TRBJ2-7,CASSPLAGAGYEQYF
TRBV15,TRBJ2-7,CATSRDGTTVYEQYF
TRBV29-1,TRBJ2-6,CSVRPGANVLTF
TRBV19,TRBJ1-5,CASTLGAGGKQPQHF
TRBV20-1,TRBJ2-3,CSAYDPDTQYF
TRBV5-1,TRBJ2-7,CASSLEGGLSSYEQYF
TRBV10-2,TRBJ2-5,CASSGTGVDVTQYF
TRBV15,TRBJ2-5,CATSSSPGTQYF